Following are 21 T cell receptor beta chains from one sample sequenced in a study of T-cell memory formation after mild COVID-19. TCRdb itself ran the 5' RACE reads through MiXCR, one entry per CDR3 protein. The sample records 210,000 or so distinct CDR3 sequences, about 17% being singletons. The specimen was PBMCs or a T cell subset sorted from them (not recorded which). The receptors shown here come from an adult woman who had mild COVID-19 (a few samples of this study predate the infection). Cell type and time point are not known.

This clonotype was counted between two and nine times. CDR3 nucleotides: TGTGCCAGCAGTTCACCCCCCGGTTTCGATGAGCAGTTCTTC. Protein: CASSSPPGFDEQFF. The genes are TRBV12-3 or TRBV12-4 and TRBJ2-1; the D is unclear. The V gene lost 4 bases and the J gene lost 8 bases, with 15 bases spanning the gap. The CDR3 totals 14 residues.

The rearrangement links TRBV27 to TRBJ2-6, with D perhaps matching TRBD2 (6 bases). V lost 5 bases and J 4 bases, leaving 12 bases between the germline ends. Germline V gives CDR1 MNHEY, CDR2 SMNVEV (reference sequence). The CDR3 spans 15 residues. CDR3 residues: CASSVRAGGANVLTF. The CDR3 coding sequence is TGTGCCAGCAGTGTCAGGGCGGGGGGGGCCAACGTCCTGACTTTC.

Only a few counts were recorded for this clonotype. The chain is built from TRBV5-1 and TRBJ2-7, with D possibly called TRBD1 or TRBD2 (5 bases each). The CDR3 runs to 14 residues. Germline V lookup: CDR1 SGHRS, CDR2 YFSETQ. V lost 0 bases and J lost 2, with 9 bases in between. The CDR3, as DNA: TGCGCCAGCAGCTTGGGAGGGGTGGCCTACGAGCAGTACTTC. Protein sequence: CASSLGGVAYEQYF.

This clonotype was seen repeatedly, ten times or more. This CDR3 is CSVEDTSGGGEQYF. CDR3 DNA sequence: TGCAGCGTTGAAGATACGTCAGGGGGTGGTGAGCAGTACTTC. This chain connects TRBV29-1 to TRBJ2-7; 7 bases map to TRBD1. Germline assignment: CDR1 SQVTM and CDR2 ANQGSEA. CDR3 size: 14 residues. Trimming cost V 0 bases and J 7 bases; bases outside gene matches: 9.

This rearrangement joins TRBV7-2 to TRBJ2-3; D may be TRBD2 (6 bases). Trimming removed 1 base at V and 0 bases at J, with 11 bases between. The CDR3 runs to 16 residues. Germline V gene lookup returns CDR1 SGHTA and CDR2 FQGNSA. The CDR3 DNA sequence: TGTGCCAGCAGCTTAGAGGGACTTCCTAGCACAGATACGCAGTATTTT. Translating gives CASSLEGLPSTDTQYF.

This clonotype was recorded a few times. V and J are TRBV4-3 and TRBJ2-7; the D gene is possibly TRBD2 (5 bases). From germline, CDR1 is LGHNA and CDR2 YSLEER. This CDR3 spans 15 amino acids. Trimming shortened V by 3 bases and J by 0 bases, and 12 bases separated the two germline ends. The CDR3 protein is CASSQRLSGSYEQYF. The CDR3 nucleotides are TGCGCCAGCAGCCAGCGCCTCAGCGGCTCCTACGAGCAGTACTTC.

This clonotype occurred a few times. The chain is built from TRBV21-1 and TRBJ2-3; TRBD2, the table's D call, was not compared with the DNA. TRBV21-1 is a pseudogene. The CDR3 is 17 residues long. The CDR3 here is CASSPQSGLGGTDTQYF. CDR3 DNA sequence: TGTGCCAGCAGCCCACAATCGGGACTAGGGGGCACAGATACGCAGTATTTT.

This clonotype appeared many times. The chain carries TRBV20-1 and TRBJ2-2, with TRBD2 matching 7 bases. This CDR3 spans 14 amino acids. Germline CDR1 reads DFQATT; CDR2 reads SNEGSKA (reference sequence). The ends lost 3 bases at V and 0 bases at J; junction bases unmatched: 1. The CDR3 DNA reads TGCAGTGCTAGCCTAGCGGCGAACACCGGGGAGCTGTTTTTT. Encoded protein: CSASLAANTGELFF.

CDR3 protein: CASSSSGQSHNEQFF. DNA for the CDR3: TGTGCCAGCAGCTCTTCTGGACAGAGCCACAATGAGCAGTTCTTC. The chain employs TRBV7-8 and TRBJ2-1, with D tentatively TRBD1 (6 bases). Germline loops: CDR1 SGHVS, CDR2 FQNEAQ. The CDR3 is made up of 15 amino acids. With 4 bases removed from V and 5 bases from J, the gap between germline ends came to 15 bases.

The chain couples TRBV2 to TRBJ2-3; TRBD1 agrees at 7 bases. Unmatched junction bases numbered 7, after V lost 4 bases and J lost 3 bases. Germline CDR1 is SNHLY and CDR2 is FYNNEI. The CDR3 is 15 amino acids. This CDR3 is CASSGFGQATDTQYF. CDR3 nucleotides: TGTGCCAGCAGTGGGTTCGGACAGGCGACAGATACGCAGTATTTT. The whole variable domain, filled in from reference TRBV2 and TRBJ2-3, reads EPEVTQTPSHQVTQMGQEVILRCVPISNHLYFYWYRQILGQKVEFLVSFYNNEISEKSEIFDDQFSVERPDGSNFTLKIRSTKLEDSAMYFCASSGFGQATDTQYFGPGTRLTVL.

This clonotype showed up just a few times. This rearrangement joins TRBV7-8 to TRBJ2-7; TRBD1 aligns across 9 bases. The germline V gene encodes CDR1 SGHVS and CDR2 FQNEAQ. V trimming: 6 bases; J trimming: 2 bases; junction bases outside the gene matches: 11. This CDR3 contains 16 residues. The CDR3 DNA sequence: TGTGCCAGCAGACCCTTCGCCGGGACAGGGACCTACGAGCAGTACTTC. It specifies CASRPFAGTGTYEQYF.

This clonotype appeared a few times. The DNA of the CDR3 is TGTGCCAGCAGCCCGACATTTTCCTCCTACAATGAGCAGTTCTTC. It specifies CASSPTFSSYNEQFF. The chain is built from TRBV6-5 and TRBJ2-1; D is uncertain. The CDR3 loop spans 15 amino acids. Germline loops: CDR1 MNHEY, CDR2 SVGAGI. Trimming removed 6 bases from V and 0 bases from J, with 12 bases in between.

This clonotype was seen a few times. The chain is built from TRBV20-1 and TRBJ1-5; maybe TRBD1 (5 bases). CDR3 size: 14 residues. From germline, CDR1 is DFQATT and CDR2 SNEGSKA (reference sequence). V lost 6 bases and J 4 bases, leaving 16 bases between the germline ends. The CDR3 DNA follows: TGCAGTGCACAGAAAGGGGTTTTGAATCAGCCCCAGCATTTT. This codes for CSAQKGVLNQPQHF.

V is TRBV19 and J is TRBJ2-7; a possible D gene is TRBD2 (6 bases). Germline loops: CDR1 LNHDA, CDR2 SQIVND (reference sequence). The CDR3 is 15 residues long. V lost 5 bases and J lost 6, with 20 bases in between. DNA for the CDR3: TGTGCCAGTAGTGCGGAGGGGCGGGTAAGGGGCGAGCAGTACTTC. Translation gives CASSAEGRVRGEQYF.

Only a few counts were recorded for this clonotype. V usage is TRBV20-1 and J usage is TRBJ2-3; 7 bases match TRBD1. CDR1 DFQATT and CDR2 SNEGSKA come from the germline V gene (reference sequence). With 6 bases clipped from V and 5 bases from J, the junction kept 17 bases outside the gene matches. The CDR3 totals 16 residues. This chain's CDR3 is CSASGQQAIRIDTQYF. For the CDR3, the DNA is TGCAGTGCGTCGGGACAGCAGGCTATCAGGATAGATACGCAGTATTTT.

This rearrangement joins TRBV2 to TRBJ2-1, with 7 bases lining up with TRBD1. V lost 6 bases, J lost 9 bases, and 11 bases stayed unmatched. The V gene's germline CDR1 is SNHLY and CDR2 FYNNEI. The CDR3 consists of 14 residues. The CDR3 coding sequence is TGTGCCAGCAGCTTCGTTTTAGACAGGGTTGAGCAGTTCTTC. This sequence encodes CASSFVLDRVEQFF.

This chain joins TRBV11-3 and TRBJ2-7, with D possibly matching TRBD1 (5 bases). The CDR3 consists of 13 residues. Trimming shortened V by 3 bases and J by 3 bases, and 9 bases separated the two germline ends. Germline CDR1 and CDR2: SGHNT and YENEEA. The CDR3 coding sequence is TGTGCCAGCAGCTTCGGACAAAGCTACGAGCAGTACTTC. This encodes CASSFGQSYEQYF.

This clonotype occurred once. The gene calls are TRBV6-5 and TRBJ2-3, with D possibly TRBD2 on 7 matching bases. In germline, CDR1 is MNHEY, CDR2 SVGAGI. V lost 0 bases, J lost 1 base, and 11 bases lay in between. This CDR3 has 16 amino acids. The CDR3, as DNA: TGTGCCAGCAGTTACTCGGGGGGGCTCGGCACAGATACGCAGTATTTT. This codes for CASSYSGGLGTDTQYF.

This clonotype has a handful of counts. The chain couples TRBV7-6 to TRBJ1-1; D perhaps matches TRBD1 (5 bases). Germline V lookup: CDR1 SGHVS, CDR2 FNYEAQ. V lost 5 bases and J 0 bases, leaving 16 bases between the germline ends. This CDR3 is 16 amino acids long. The CDR3 DNA sequence: TGTGCCAGCAGCCGAGACACCGGGACGGTGAACACTGAAGCTTTCTTT. It specifies CASSRDTGTVNTEAFF.

V gene TRBV7-2 combines with J gene TRBJ1-2, with D unresolved. The V gene lost 2 bases and the J gene lost 4 bases, with 11 bases spanning the gap. Germline V lookup: CDR1 SGHTA, CDR2 FQGNSA. The CDR3 sequence is 14 residues long. CDR3: CASSLKAGPYGYTF. The CDR3 DNA sequence: TGTGCCAGCAGCTTAAAAGCGGGTCCCTATGGCTACACCTTC.

The table lists this clonotype with a few counts. V is TRBV4-2 and J is TRBJ2-2; D is unclear. CDR1 and CDR2 from the germline V gene are LGHNA and YNFKEQ. Trimming shortened V by 0 bases and J by 4 bases, and 6 bases separated the two germline ends. The CDR3 spans 14 residues. The CDR3 nucleotides read TGTGCCAGCAGCCAAGATGTAGGCACCGGGGAGCTGTTTTTT. It specifies CASSQDVGTGELFF.